This section outlines one TCR beta chain sequence together with its context. Its antigen is undetermined. These data come from a study of cytomegalovirus exposure and HLA in healthy donors. Study observations and caveats: Overall, around 160 TCR beta chains were annotated as cytomegalovirus-associated.

TCRdb's table, derived via immunoSEQ multiplex PCR, lists solely in-frame clones and lacks some. The table lists 200,000 or so clones, 80% to 95% of them singletons, with 1% to 1.2% in the top ten. Germline V gene lookup returns CDR1 SGHRS and CDR2 YFSETQ. The CDR3 is 14 amino acids. Between the trimmed V and J ends, which lost 4 bases and 0 bases, there was a span of 11 bases. The J gene is TRBJ2-7, the V gene TRBV5-1; weak D call: TRBD1 (6 bases). The sample consisted of PBMCs. The TCR sequence derives from a woman between 18 and 30 years old in good health and CMV-seronegative. Written as DNA, the CDR3 is TGCGCCAGCAGCGTCGGGACACCCTCCTACGAGCAGTACTTC. This encodes CASSVGTPSYEQYF.